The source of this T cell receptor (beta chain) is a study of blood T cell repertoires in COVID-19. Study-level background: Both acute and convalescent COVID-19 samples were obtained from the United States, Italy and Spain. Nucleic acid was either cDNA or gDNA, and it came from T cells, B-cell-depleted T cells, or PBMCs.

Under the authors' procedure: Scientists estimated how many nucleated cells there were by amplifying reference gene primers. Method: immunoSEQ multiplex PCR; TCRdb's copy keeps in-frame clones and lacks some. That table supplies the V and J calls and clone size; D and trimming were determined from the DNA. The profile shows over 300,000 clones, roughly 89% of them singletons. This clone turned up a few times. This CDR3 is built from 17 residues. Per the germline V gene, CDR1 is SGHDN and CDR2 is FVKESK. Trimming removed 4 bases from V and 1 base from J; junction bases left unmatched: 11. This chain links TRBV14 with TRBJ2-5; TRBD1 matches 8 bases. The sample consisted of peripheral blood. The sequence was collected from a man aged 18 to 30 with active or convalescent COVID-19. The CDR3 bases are TGTGCCAGCAGCCGCCCGACCGGGACAGGCGCCCAAGAGACCCAGTACTTC. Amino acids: CASSRPTGTGAQETQYF.